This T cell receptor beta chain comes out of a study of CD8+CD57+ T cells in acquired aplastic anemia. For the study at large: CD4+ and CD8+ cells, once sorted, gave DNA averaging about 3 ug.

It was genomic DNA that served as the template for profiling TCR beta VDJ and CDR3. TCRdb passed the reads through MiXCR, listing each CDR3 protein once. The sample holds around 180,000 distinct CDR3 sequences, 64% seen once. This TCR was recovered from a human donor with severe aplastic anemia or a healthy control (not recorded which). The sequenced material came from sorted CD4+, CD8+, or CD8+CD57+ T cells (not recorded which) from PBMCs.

The CDR3 bases are TGCAGTGCTAGAGATCGGCAGGGGATAAATTCACCCCTCCACTTT. Protein product: CSARDRQGINSPLHF. The chain employs TRBV20-1 and TRBJ1-6; D is possibly TRBD1 (6 bases). This CDR3 is 15 amino acids long. V was pared by 0 bases and J by 7 bases, with 13 bases between. Looked up from germline, CDR1 is DFQATT and CDR2 is SNEGSKA (reference sequence).